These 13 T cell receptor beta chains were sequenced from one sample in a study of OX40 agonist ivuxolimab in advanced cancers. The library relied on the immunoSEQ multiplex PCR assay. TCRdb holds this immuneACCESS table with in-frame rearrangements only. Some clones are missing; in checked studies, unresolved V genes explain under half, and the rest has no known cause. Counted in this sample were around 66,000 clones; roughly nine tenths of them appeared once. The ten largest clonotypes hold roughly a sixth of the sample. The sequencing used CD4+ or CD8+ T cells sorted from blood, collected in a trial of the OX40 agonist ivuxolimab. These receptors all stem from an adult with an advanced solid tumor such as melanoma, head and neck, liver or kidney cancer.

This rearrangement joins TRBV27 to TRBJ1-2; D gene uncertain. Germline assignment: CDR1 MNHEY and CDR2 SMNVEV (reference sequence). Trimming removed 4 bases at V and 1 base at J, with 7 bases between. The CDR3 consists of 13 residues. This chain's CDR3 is CASSSTDNYGYTF. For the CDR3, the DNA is TGTGCCAGCAGTTCCACGGATAACTATGGCTACACCTTC.

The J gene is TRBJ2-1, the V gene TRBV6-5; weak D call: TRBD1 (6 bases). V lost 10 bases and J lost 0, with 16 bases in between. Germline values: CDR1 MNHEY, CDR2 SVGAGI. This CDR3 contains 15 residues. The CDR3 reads CATRKDSSSYNEQFF. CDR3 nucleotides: TGTGCCACCAGGAAGGACAGTAGCTCCTACAATGAGCAGTTCTTC.

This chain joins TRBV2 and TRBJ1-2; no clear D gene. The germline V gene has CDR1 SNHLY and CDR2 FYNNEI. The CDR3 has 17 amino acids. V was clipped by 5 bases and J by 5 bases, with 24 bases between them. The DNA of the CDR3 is TGTGCCAGCAGTTCGACTCTCGCGGTGGCAGGCGAATATGGCTACACCTTC. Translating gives CASSSTLAVAGEYGYTF.

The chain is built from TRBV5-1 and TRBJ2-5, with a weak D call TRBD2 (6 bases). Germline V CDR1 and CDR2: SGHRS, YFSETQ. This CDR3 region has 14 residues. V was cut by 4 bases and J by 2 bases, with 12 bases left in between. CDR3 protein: CASSPGTAQETQYF. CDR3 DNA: TGCGCCAGCAGCCCCGGGACTGCTCAAGAGACCCAGTACTTC. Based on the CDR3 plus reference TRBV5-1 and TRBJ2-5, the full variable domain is KAGVTQTPRYLIKTRGQQVTLSCSPISGHRSVSWYQQTPGQGLQFLFEYFSETQRNKGNFPGRFSGRQFSNSRSEMNVSTLELGDSALYLCASSPGTAQETQYFGPGTRLLVL.

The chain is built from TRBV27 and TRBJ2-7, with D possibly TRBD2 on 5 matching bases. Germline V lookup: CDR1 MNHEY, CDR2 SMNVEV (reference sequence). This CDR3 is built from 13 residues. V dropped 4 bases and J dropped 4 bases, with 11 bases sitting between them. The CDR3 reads CASSYSEGYEQYF. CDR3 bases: TGTGCCAGCAGTTACTCCGAGGGTTACGAGCAGTACTTC.

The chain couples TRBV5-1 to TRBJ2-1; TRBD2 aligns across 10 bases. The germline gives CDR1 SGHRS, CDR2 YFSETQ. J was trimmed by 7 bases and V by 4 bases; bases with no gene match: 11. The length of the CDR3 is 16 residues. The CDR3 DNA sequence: TGCGCCAGCAGCCCCCCTGGACTAGCGGCCGCGAATGAGCAGTTCTTC. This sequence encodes CASSPPGLAAANEQFF. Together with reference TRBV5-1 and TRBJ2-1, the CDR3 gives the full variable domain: KAGVTQTPRYLIKTRGQQVTLSCSPISGHRSVSWYQQTPGQGLQFLFEYFSETQRNKGNFPGRFSGRQFSNSRSEMNVSTLELGDSALYLCASSPPGLAAANEQFFGPGTRLTVL.

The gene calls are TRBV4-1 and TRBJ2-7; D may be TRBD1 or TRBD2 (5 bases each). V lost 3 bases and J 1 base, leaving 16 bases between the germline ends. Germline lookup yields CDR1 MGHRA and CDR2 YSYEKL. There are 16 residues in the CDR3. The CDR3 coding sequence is TGCGCCAGCAGCCACTACCCCGGGACGCAATCCTACGAGCAGTACTTC. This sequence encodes CASSHYPGTQSYEQYF.

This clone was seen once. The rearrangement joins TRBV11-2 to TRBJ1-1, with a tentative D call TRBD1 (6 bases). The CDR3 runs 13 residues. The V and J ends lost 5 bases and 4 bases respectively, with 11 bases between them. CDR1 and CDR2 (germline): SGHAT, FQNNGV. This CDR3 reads CASSLETGTEAFF. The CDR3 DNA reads TGTGCCAGCAGCCTTGAGACAGGCACTGAAGCTTTCTTT.

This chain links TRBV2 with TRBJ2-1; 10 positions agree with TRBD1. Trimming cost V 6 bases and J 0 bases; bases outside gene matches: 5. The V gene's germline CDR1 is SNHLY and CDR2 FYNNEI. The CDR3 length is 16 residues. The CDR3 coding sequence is TGTGCCAGCAGAACTAGGACAGGGGGCTCCTACAATGAGCAGTTCTTC. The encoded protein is CASRTRTGGSYNEQFF. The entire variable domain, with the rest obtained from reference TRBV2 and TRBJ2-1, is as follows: EPEVTQTPSHQVTQMGQEVILRCVPISNHLYFYWYRQILGQKVEFLVSFYNNEISEKSEIFDDQFSVERPDGSNFTLKIRSTKLEDSAMYFCASRTRTGGSYNEQFFGPGTRLTVL.

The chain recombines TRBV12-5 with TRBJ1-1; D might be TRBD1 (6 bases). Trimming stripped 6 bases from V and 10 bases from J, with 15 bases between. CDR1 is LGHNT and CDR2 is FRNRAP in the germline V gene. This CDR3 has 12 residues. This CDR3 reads CASGFSGTIAFF. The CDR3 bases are TGTGCTAGTGGCTTTTCCGGGACAATAGCTTTCTTT.

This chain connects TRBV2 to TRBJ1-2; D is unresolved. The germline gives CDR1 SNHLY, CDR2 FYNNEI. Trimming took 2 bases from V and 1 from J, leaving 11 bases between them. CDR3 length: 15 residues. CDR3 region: CASSEYGSVNYGYTF. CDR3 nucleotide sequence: TGTGCCAGCAGTGAATACGGCAGTGTTAACTATGGCTACACCTTC.

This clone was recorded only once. Written as DNA, the CDR3 is TGTGCCAGCAGCTACCATTCCGGGACTAGCGCATCAGGTGAGCAGTTCTTC. Amino acid sequence: CASSYHSGTSASGEQFF. This chain joins TRBV4-2 and TRBJ2-1; 10 nucleotides align to TRBD2. The CDR3 consists of 17 residues. Germline CDR1 is LGHNA and CDR2 is YNFKEQ. V lost 5 bases and J lost 9; bases outside the gene matches: 16.

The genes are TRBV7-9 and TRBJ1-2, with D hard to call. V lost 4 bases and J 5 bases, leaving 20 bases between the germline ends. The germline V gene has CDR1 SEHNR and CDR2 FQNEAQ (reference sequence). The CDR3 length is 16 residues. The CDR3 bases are TGTGCCAGCAGCTCGGGATCGACTAACCCCTTTTATGGCTACACCTTC. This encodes CASSSGSTNPFYGYTF.